Listed below are T cell receptor beta chains from one sample, sequenced in a study of T-cell reconstitution after alpha-beta-depleted transplantation in children. TCRdb independently ran MiXCR on the PCR reads; one entry per CDR3 protein. The sample consists of some 240,000 distinct CDR3 sequences, around 9.7% of them appearing once. This specimen consisted of PBMCs from the stem cell graft donor, obtained from the stem cell graft. All receptors come from a human donor who donated a stem cell graft to a child with SCID. Both conserved end residues are part of each CDR3. The order of the fields is CDR3 protein, CDR3 DNA, V gene, J gene, clone size, D gene. The D gene is left open where the match is weak. Where a row states a size, it is once, few, many or the class of an expanded clone; other rows omit it.

CDR3: CASSRAGGPDTQYF
DNA: TGTGCCAGCAGCCGAGCGGGGGGGCCAGATACGCAGTATTTT
V: TRBV12-3/TRBV12-4
J: TRBJ2-3
size: many
D: TRBD2

CDR3: CSARGGGRMAQYF
DNA: TGCAGTGCTAGAGGTGGGGGGCGTATGGCCCAGTACTTC
V: TRBV20-1
J: TRBJ2-5
size: few
D: -

CDR3: CASSFVRLGLINSPLHF
DNA: TGCGCCAGCAGCTTCGTCCGGCTGGGACTTATAAATTCACCCCTCCACTTT
V: TRBV5-1
J: TRBJ1-6
size: many
D: -

CDR3: CSARDLGIGQGASEQYF
DNA: TGCAGTGCTAGAGATCTGGGTATCGGGCAGGGGGCCTCCGAGCAGTACTTC
V: TRBV20-1
J: TRBJ2-7
size: many
D: TRBD1

CDR3: CSARDRPLVGETQYF
DNA: TGCAGTGCTAGAGATCGGCCCCTAGTCGGGGAGACCCAGTACTTC
V: TRBV20-1
J: TRBJ2-5
size: many
D: -

CDR3: CASSIQGTYYEQYF
DNA: TGTGCCAGTAGTATACAGGGGACCTACTACGAGCAGTACTTC
V: TRBV19
J: TRBJ2-7
size: many
D: -

CDR3: CASSSRGLSSYNSPLHF
DNA: TGTGCCAGCAGCTCCAGGGGCCTTAGCTCCTATAATTCACCCCTCCACTTT
V: TRBV25-1
J: TRBJ1-6
size: many
D: -

CDR3: CSASGITGYGYTF
DNA: TGCAGTGCCAGCGGAATCACAGGGTATGGCTACACCTTC
V: TRBV20-1
J: TRBJ1-2
size: many
D: -

CDR3: CASSSALAAEQYF
DNA: TGCGCCAGCAGCTCAGCTTTAGCGGCCGAGCAGTACTTC
V: TRBV5-1
J: TRBJ2-7
size: -
D: -

CDR3: CASSAPDRPGEAFF
DNA: TGTGCCAGCAGCGCACCCGACAGGCCCGGTGAAGCTTTCTTT
V: TRBV5-5
J: TRBJ1-1
size: many
D: -

CDR3: CASNLGLNTEAFF
DNA: TGTGCCAGCAACCTAGGGCTGAACACTGAAGCTTTCTTT
V: TRBV7-9
J: TRBJ1-1
size: many
D: -

CDR3: CASSYTGGAGNTIYF
DNA: TGTGCCAGCAGTTACACGGGGGGTGCTGGAAACACCATATATTTT
V: TRBV6-5
J: TRBJ1-3
size: -
D: -

CDR3: CAWSGQSEQYF
DNA: TGTGCCTGGAGTGGACAGTCCGAGCAGTACTTC
V: TRBV30
J: TRBJ2-7
size: few
D: -

CDR3: CASSAHRARGYTF
DNA: TGTGCCAGCAGCGCCCACAGGGCGCGTGGCTACACCTTC
V: TRBV13
J: TRBJ1-2
size: -
D: -

CDR3: CASSHLLAGGPQTGELFF
DNA: TGCGCCAGCAGCCATTTACTAGCGGGGGGGCCTCAAACCGGGGAGCTGTTTTTT
V: TRBV4-1
J: TRBJ2-2
size: many
D: TRBD2

CDR3: CASSLAFRGIYGYTF
DNA: TGTGCCAGCAGTCTAGCCTTTAGGGGGATTTATGGCTACACCTTC
V: TRBV28
J: TRBJ1-2
size: many
D: -

CDR3: CASTPGLSTSTDTQYF
DNA: TGTGCCAGCACCCCAGGGCTGAGTACTAGCACAGATACGCAGTATTTT
V: TRBV7-9
J: TRBJ2-3
size: many
D: -

CDR3: CASSLDRGSVDF
DNA: TGTGCCAGCAGTTTGGACAGGGGTTCGGTGGACTTC
V: TRBV28
J: TRBJ2-4
size: many
D: TRBD1

CDR3: CATSDFETQYF
DNA: TGTGCCACCAGTGATTTCGAGACCCAGTACTTC
V: TRBV24-1
J: TRBJ2-5
size: -
D: -

CDR3: CASRRGSGGTYNEQFF
DNA: TGCGCCAGCCGGAGGGGGAGCGGGGGGACGTACAATGAGCAGTTCTTC
V: TRBV5-1
J: TRBJ2-1
size: -
D: TRBD2

CDR3: CASSSQSSDWQPQHF
DNA: TGTGCCAGCAGCTCCCAGAGTAGTGACTGGCAGCCCCAGCATTTT
V: TRBV7-2
J: TRBJ1-5
size: many
D: -

CDR3: CASSVGPGTGELFF
DNA: TGTGCCAGCAGCGTAGGACCGGGAACCGGGGAGCTGTTTTTT
V: TRBV9
J: TRBJ2-2
size: many
D: -

CDR3: CASSPGTLSTDTQYF
DNA: TGTGCCAGCAGCCCCGGGACGCTCTCCACAGATACGCAGTATTTT
V: TRBV4-2
J: TRBJ2-3
size: -
D: -

CDR3: CASSHRPPEGTYNEQFF
DNA: TGCGCCAGCAGCCACCGGCCTCCGGAGGGCACCTACAATGAGCAGTTCTTC
V: TRBV5-1
J: TRBJ2-1
size: few
D: -

CDR3: CASSTPGSFWGYTF
DNA: TGTGCCAGCAGTACCCCGGGCAGTTTCTGGGGCTACACCTTC
V: TRBV25-1
J: TRBJ1-2
size: many
D: -

CDR3: CASSPGQDYNGYTF
DNA: TGTGCCAGCAGCCCCGGACAGGATTATAATGGCTACACCTTC
V: TRBV7-9
J: TRBJ1-2
size: many
D: TRBD1

CDR3: CSALHSSGRDNEQFF
DNA: TGCAGTGCTCTACACTCTAGCGGCCGGGACAATGAGCAGTTCTTC
V: TRBV20-1
J: TRBJ2-1
size: few
D: TRBD2

CDR3: CASSLGPDFEQYF
DNA: TGTGCCAGCAGTTTAGGGCCAGATTTCGAGCAGTACTTC
V: TRBV12-3/TRBV12-4
J: TRBJ2-7
size: many
D: -

CDR3: CASSTDGDTEAFF
DNA: TGTGCCAGCAGTACGGACGGGGACACTGAAGCTTTCTTT
V: TRBV6-6
J: TRBJ1-1
size: many
D: -

CDR3: CASSFATGTGTEAFF
DNA: TGTGCCAGCAGCTTCGCGACCGGGACAGGGACTGAAGCTTTCTTT
V: TRBV11-1
J: TRBJ1-1
size: -
D: TRBD1

CDR3: CASSGQGAREQYF
DNA: TGTGCCAGCTCAGGACAGGGGGCAAGGGAGCAGTACTTC
V: TRBV18
J: TRBJ2-7
size: few
D: TRBD1

CDR3: CASSRQRTGNSYEQYF
DNA: TGTGCCAGTAGCCGACAAAGGACAGGAAACTCCTACGAGCAGTACTTC
V: TRBV19
J: TRBJ2-7
size: -
D: TRBD1

CDR3: CSAPPRLRNSPLHF
DNA: TGCAGTGCTCCCCCGCGCCTTCGAAATTCACCCCTCCACTTT
V: TRBV20-1
J: TRBJ1-6
size: many
D: -

CDR3: CASSPDRFYGYTF
DNA: TGTGCCAGCAGTCCCGACAGGTTCTATGGCTACACCTTC
V: TRBV12-3/TRBV12-4
J: TRBJ1-2
size: many
D: -

CDR3: CSAHTTGRRMSYTF
DNA: TGCAGTGCTCATACGACAGGGCGGCGGATGAGCTACACCTTC
V: TRBV20-1
J: TRBJ1-2
size: many
D: TRBD1

CDR3: CASSPAQGARNEKLFF
DNA: TGCGCCAGCAGCCCAGCGCAGGGGGCAAGAAATGAAAAACTGTTTTTT
V: TRBV5-1
J: TRBJ1-4
size: many
D: TRBD1

CDR3: CASSSTGTATYGYTF
DNA: TGTGCCAGCAGCTCCACCGGGACAGCTACTTATGGCTACACCTTC
V: TRBV7-9
J: TRBJ1-2
size: few
D: TRBD1

CDR3: CASGTRLAPSTDTQYF
DNA: TGTGCTAGTGGTACCAGGCTAGCCCCTAGCACAGATACGCAGTATTTT
V: TRBV12-5
J: TRBJ2-3
size: many
D: -

CDR3: CASSLGSRGASSYNEQFF
DNA: TGTGCCAGCAGCTTGGGCTCGCGGGGGGCGAGCTCCTACAATGAGCAGTTCTTC
V: TRBV7-3
J: TRBJ2-1
size: many
D: TRBD2

CDR3: CASSQSGGGSYNEQFF
DNA: TGTGCCAGCAGCCAATCGGGCGGGGGGTCCTACAATGAGCAGTTCTTC
V: TRBV4-2
J: TRBJ2-1
size: few
D: TRBD2

CDR3: CASSQDQKSSGNTIYF
DNA: TGCGCCAGCAGCCAAGATCAGAAGTCCTCTGGAAACACCATATATTTT
V: TRBV4-3
J: TRBJ1-3
size: many
D: -

CDR3: CASSLVSGPYEQYF
DNA: TGTGCCAGCAGCTTAGTTTCAGGACCCTACGAGCAGTACTTC
V: TRBV7-2
J: TRBJ2-7
size: many
D: -

CDR3: CASSFVDSNQPQHF
DNA: TGTGCCAGCAGCTTTGTGGATAGCAATCAGCCCCAGCATTTT
V: TRBV5-5
J: TRBJ1-5
size: many
D: -

CDR3: CASKMAGGLPQETQYF
DNA: TGTGCCAGCAAAATGGCGGGGGGCCTCCCCCAAGAGACCCAGTACTTC
V: TRBV12-3/TRBV12-4
J: TRBJ2-5
size: many
D: TRBD2

CDR3: CASRAFDRGSPLHF
DNA: TGTGCCAGCAGAGCCTTTGACAGGGGTTCACCCCTCCACTTT
V: TRBV2
J: TRBJ1-6
size: many
D: TRBD1

CDR3: CATTPPGGNQPQHF
DNA: TGTGCCACCACGCCCCCGGGGGGGAATCAGCCCCAGCATTTT
V: TRBV15
J: TRBJ1-5
size: few
D: -

CDR3: CATSMPRRGHPYNEQFF
DNA: TGTGCCACCAGCATGCCCAGGCGGGGACACCCATACAATGAGCAGTTCTTC
V: TRBV15
J: TRBJ2-1
size: many
D: -

CDR3: CSAGRQGFQETQYF
DNA: TGCAGTGCTGGCCGACAGGGGTTCCAAGAGACCCAGTACTTC
V: TRBV20-1
J: TRBJ2-5
size: -
D: TRBD1

CDR3: CASSQVSGGVESEQFF
DNA: TGTGCCAGCAGCCAAGTTAGCGGGGGGGTGGAAAGTGAGCAGTTCTTC
V: TRBV4-2
J: TRBJ2-1
size: many
D: TRBD2

CDR3: CASSVSGNTGELFF
DNA: TGTGCCAGCAGCGTCTCGGGTAACACCGGGGAGCTGTTTTTT
V: TRBV7-8
J: TRBJ2-2
size: many
D: -

CDR3: CASTGTGNTEAFF
DNA: TGTGCCAGCACCGGGACGGGGAACACTGAAGCTTTCTTT
V: TRBV6-6
J: TRBJ1-1
size: many
D: -

CDR3: CASSWGRRKKSYEQYF
DNA: TGTGCCAGCAGTTGGGGGAGGAGGAAGAAGTCCTACGAGCAGTACTTC
V: TRBV28
J: TRBJ2-7
size: many
D: -

CDR3: CSASLRSSQTIYF
DNA: TGCAGTGCTTCCCTCCGGTCCTCTCAAACCATATATTTT
V: TRBV20-1
J: TRBJ1-3
size: many
D: -

CDR3: CASSLAVGGYRIQYF
DNA: TGTGCCAGCAGCTTAGCGGTAGGGGGTTACCGGATCCAGTACTTC
V: TRBV7-2
J: TRBJ2-5
size: many
D: -

CDR3: CASTASGKENTGELFF
DNA: TGTGCCAGCACCGCCTCGGGAAAAGAGAACACCGGGGAGCTGTTTTTT
V: TRBV28
J: TRBJ2-2
size: many
D: -

CDR3: CASRRTPGTGINSPLHF
DNA: TGTGCCAGCAGACGGACACCCGGGACAGGGATTAATTCACCCCTCCACTTT
V: TRBV7-9
J: TRBJ1-6
size: many
D: TRBD1

CDR3: CASSLPPGVSIGAEAFF
DNA: TGTGCCAGCAGCTTACCTCCGGGAGTAAGTATTGGGGCTGAAGCTTTCTTT
V: TRBV7-9
J: TRBJ1-1
size: many
D: -